This paragraph reports one T cell receptor beta chain. What it binds is unknown. A read error is possible here, since a much larger clone lies one base away. The source of the sample is a study of post-analysis software for immune sequencing data. Study-wide results and limits: Four or five TRBV segments were more frequent in patients than controls; TRBV5-6, TRBV5-1 and TRBV20-1 belonged to this group. Multiple sclerosis patients showed significantly lower normalized Chao1 diversity than controls did.

Every TCR beta cDNA library bore unique molecular identifiers. TCRdb re-derived calls from the PCR reads in MiXCR, one entry per CDR3 protein. Counted here are about 170,000 distinct CDR3 sequences, 30% occurring once; the ten biggest clones make up about 1.6%. Germline loops: CDR1 MGHDK, CDR2 SYGVNS. The CDR3 totals 14 residues. The V gene end was trimmed by 3 bases and the J gene end by 5 bases; junction bases not matched to a gene: 3. The source material was blood. The sequence was collected from a girl aged 5-17 years with multiple sclerosis. The V call is TRBV25-1, the J call TRBJ2-7, with 11 bases that match TRBD1. The CDR3 region has the DNA TGTGCCAGCAGTGATTGGGACAGGGGGGACGAGCAGTACTTC. It yields the protein CASSDWDRGDEQYF.